The source of this T cell receptor (beta chain) is a study of OX40 agonist ivuxolimab in advanced cancers. Background on the study: Dose-escalation cases comprised hepatocellular carcinoma, melanoma, renal cell or head and neck cancer. Whole-study findings and limits: Expanded clones belonging to CD8+ T cells outnumbered, on average, those of CD4+.

The protocol was immunoSEQ multiplex PCR, while the TCRdb copy is restricted to in-frame clones and leaves out a portion. The sample has 30,000 to 40,000 clones, roughly 92% seen once. The CDR3 length is 14 residues. CDR1 is SNHLY and CDR2 is FYNNEI in the germline V gene. Trimming left V 4 bases short and J 9 bases short, with 19 bases between. On this clone: As yet, its antigen is unknown.

The specimen was CD4+ or CD8+ T cells sorted from blood, collected in a trial of the OX40 agonist ivuxolimab. The J gene is TRBJ2-7, the V gene TRBV2; D is possibly TRBD2 (6 bases). This TCR was recovered from an adult with an advanced solid tumor such as melanoma, head and neck, liver or kidney cancer. CDR3 sequence: CASSAGSGQFGQYF. DNA for the CDR3: TGTGCCAGCAGTGCGGGGAGCGGGCAATTTGGGCAGTACTTC.